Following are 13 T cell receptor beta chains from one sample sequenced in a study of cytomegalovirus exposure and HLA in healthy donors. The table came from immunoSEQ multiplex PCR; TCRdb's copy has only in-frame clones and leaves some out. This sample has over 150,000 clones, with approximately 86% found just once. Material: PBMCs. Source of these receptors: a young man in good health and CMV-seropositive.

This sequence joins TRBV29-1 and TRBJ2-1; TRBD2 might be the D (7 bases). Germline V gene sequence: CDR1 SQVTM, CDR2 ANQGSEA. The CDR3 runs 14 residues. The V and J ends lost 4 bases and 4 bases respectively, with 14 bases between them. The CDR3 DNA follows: TGCAGCGTTGCGGCGGGGGCGATTTACAATGAGCAGTTCTTC. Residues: CSVAAGAIYNEQFF.

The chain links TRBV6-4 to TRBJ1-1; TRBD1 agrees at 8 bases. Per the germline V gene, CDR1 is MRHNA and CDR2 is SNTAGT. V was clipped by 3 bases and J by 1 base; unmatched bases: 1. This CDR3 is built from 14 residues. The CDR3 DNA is TGTGCCAGCAGTGAGGGACAGGCGAACACTGAAGCTTTCTTT. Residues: CASSEGQANTEAFF.

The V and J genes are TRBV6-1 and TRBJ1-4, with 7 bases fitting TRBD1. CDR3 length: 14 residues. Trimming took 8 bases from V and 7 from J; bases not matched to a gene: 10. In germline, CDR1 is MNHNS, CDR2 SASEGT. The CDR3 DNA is TGTGCCAGCTCAAGACAGGGAAAGGGTGAAAAACTGTTTTTT. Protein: CASSRQGKGEKLFF.

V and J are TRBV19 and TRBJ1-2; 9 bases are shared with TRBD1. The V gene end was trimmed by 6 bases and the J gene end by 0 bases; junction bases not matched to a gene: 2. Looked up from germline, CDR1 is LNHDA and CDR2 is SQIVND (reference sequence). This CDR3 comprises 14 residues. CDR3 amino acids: CASRTGGANYGYTF. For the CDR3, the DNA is TGTGCCAGTAGGACAGGGGGAGCTAACTATGGCTACACCTTC.

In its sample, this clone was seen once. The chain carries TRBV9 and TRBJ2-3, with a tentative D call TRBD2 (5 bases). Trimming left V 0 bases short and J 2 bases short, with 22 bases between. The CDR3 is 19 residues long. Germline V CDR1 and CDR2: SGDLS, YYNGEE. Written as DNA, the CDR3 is TGTGCCAGCAGCGTAGTCCTCCCGAGGGCACCAATCAACACAGATACGCAGTATTTT. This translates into CASSVVLPRAPINTDTQYF.

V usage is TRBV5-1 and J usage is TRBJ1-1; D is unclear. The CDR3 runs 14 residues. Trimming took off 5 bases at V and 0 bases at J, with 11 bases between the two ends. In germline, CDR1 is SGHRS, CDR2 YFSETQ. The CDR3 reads CASRELGMNTEAFF. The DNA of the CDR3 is TGCGCCAGCAGGGAGCTGGGTATGAACACTGAAGCTTTCTTT.

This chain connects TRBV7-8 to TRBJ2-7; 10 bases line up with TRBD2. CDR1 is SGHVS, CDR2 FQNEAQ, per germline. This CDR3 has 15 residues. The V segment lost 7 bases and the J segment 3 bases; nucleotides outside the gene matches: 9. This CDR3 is CASTLKASGGYEQYF. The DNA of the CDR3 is TGTGCCAGCACCCTGAAGGCTAGCGGGGGCTACGAGCAGTACTTC.

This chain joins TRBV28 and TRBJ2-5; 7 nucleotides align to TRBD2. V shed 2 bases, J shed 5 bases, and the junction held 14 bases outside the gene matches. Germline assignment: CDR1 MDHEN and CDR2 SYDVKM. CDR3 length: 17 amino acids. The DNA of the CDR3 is TGTGCCAGCAGTTTAGGTGGGGGGAGGGCCTACGGGGAGACCCAGTACTTC. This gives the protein CASSLGGGRAYGETQYF.

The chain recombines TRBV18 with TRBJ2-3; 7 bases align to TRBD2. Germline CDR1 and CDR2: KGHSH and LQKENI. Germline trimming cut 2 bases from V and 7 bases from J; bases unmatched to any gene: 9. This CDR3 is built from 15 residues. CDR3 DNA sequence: TGTGCCAGCTCACCAGCTAGCGGTGCGTTAAATACGCAGTATTTT. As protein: CASSPASGALNTQYF.

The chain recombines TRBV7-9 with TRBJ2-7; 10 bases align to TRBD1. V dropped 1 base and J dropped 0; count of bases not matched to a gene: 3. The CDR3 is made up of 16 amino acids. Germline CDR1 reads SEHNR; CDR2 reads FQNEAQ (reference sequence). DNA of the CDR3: TGTGCCAGCAGCTTAGGGGACAGGGGCAGCTCCTACGAGCAGTACTTC. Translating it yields CASSLGDRGSSYEQYF. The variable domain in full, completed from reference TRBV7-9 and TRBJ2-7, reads DTGVSQNPRHKITKRGQNVTFRCDPISEHNRLYWYRQTLGQGPEFLTYFQNEAQLEKSRLLSDRFSAERPKGSFSTLEIQRTEQGDSAMYLCASSLGDRGSSYEQYFGPGTRLTVT.

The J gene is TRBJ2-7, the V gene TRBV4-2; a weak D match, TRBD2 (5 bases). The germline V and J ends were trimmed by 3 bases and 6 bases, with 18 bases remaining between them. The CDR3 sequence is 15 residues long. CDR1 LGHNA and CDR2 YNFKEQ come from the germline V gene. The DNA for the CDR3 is TGTGCCAGCAGCCAGGGCGGCAGTGTGGGAGCCGAGCAGTACTTC. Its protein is CASSQGGSVGAEQYF.

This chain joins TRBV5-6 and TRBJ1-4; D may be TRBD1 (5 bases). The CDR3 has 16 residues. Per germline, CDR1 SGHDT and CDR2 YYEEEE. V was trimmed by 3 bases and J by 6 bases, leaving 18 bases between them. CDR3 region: CASSWGVGRKDEKLFF. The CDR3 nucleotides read TGTGCCAGCAGCTGGGGGGTCGGGAGAAAGGATGAAAAACTGTTTTTT.

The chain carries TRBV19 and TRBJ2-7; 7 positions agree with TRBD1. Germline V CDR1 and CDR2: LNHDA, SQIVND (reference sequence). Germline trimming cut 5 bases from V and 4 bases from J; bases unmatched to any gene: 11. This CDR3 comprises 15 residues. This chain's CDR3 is CASSSPGQRNYEQYF. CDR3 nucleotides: TGTGCCAGTAGTTCCCCGGGACAGCGTAATTACGAGCAGTACTTC.